Each of the 32 T cell receptor beta chains below was sequenced from the same sample in a study of beta chain features in type 1 diabetes. The sequenced template was cDNA made from the entire isolated RNA. TCRdb's table, derived via immunoSEQ multiplex PCR, lists solely in-frame clones and lacks some. Of hundreds of thousands of clones in the sample, over 9.5% are singletons; the top ten hold approximately 0.035%. Input material: naive CD4+ T cells from blood. The receptors shown here come from a woman aged 18-30 years in good health.

The chain employs TRBV5-1 and TRBJ2-5; TRBD2 might be the D (5 bases). The CDR3 has 15 residues. The V gene's germline CDR1 is SGHRS and CDR2 YFSETQ. Trimming took 4 bases from V and 1 from J, leaving 14 bases between them. Here the CDR3 reads CASSPGNRIQETQYF. The CDR3 DNA sequence: TGCGCCAGCAGCCCCGGGAATAGGATCCAAGAGACCCAGTACTTC.

The chain has TRBV25-1 and TRBJ1-1, with TRBD1 identical over 9 bases. The junction had 10 bases not matched to a gene; V was cut back by 2 bases and J by 12 bases. Looked up from germline, CDR1 is MGHDK and CDR2 is SYGVNS. CDR3 length: 14 residues. CDR3 sequence reads: CASSEAPGTGPPFF. DNA of the CDR3: TGTGCCAGCAGTGAAGCGCCAGGGACAGGGCCCCCTTTCTTT.

This chain uses TRBV19 with TRBJ2-7; 12 bases agree with TRBD2. Germline V CDR1 and CDR2: LNHDA, SQIVND (reference sequence). V gave up 3 bases and J gave up 5 bases; unmatched junction bases: 11. This CDR3 contains 17 residues. The CDR3, as DNA: TGTGCCAGTAGTATCCAACTAAGACTAGCGGGAGAGGACGAGCAGTACTTC. Encoded protein: CASSIQLRLAGEDEQYF.

The rearrangement uses TRBV30 and TRBJ1-3; perhaps TRBD1 as D (5 bases). The V end lost 5 bases, the J end lost 4 bases, and 12 bases lay between the germline ends. The CDR3 runs 13 residues. In germline, CDR1 is GTSNPN, CDR2 SVGIG (reference sequence). CDR3 sequence: CAWEQVFGNTIYF. The DNA for the CDR3 is TGTGCCTGGGAACAGGTTTTCGGAAACACCATATATTTT.

This chain links TRBV7-2 with TRBJ2-3, with D unclear. CDR3 length: 12 residues. V dropped 4 bases and J dropped 2 bases, with 4 bases sitting between them. In germline, CDR1 is SGHTA, CDR2 FQGNSA. CDR3 DNA: TGTGCCAGCAGCTCAAACACAGATACGCAGTATTTT. Its translation is CASSSNTDTQYF.

This clone was counted a few times. This chain links TRBV5-4 with TRBJ2-2; weak D call: TRBD2 (6 bases). Germline V CDR1 and CDR2: SGHNT, YYREEE (reference sequence). The V end was cut by 4 bases, the J end by 7 bases, with 14 bases between. The CDR3 length is 14 residues. CDR3 sequence (DNA): TGTGCCAGCAGCGGGGGACTTCAGGGCGGGGAGCTGTTTTTT. Translating gives CASSGGLQGGELFF. Supplemented by reference TRBV5-4 and TRBJ2-2, the full variable domain reads ETGVTQSPTHLIKTRGQQVTLRCSSQSGHNTVSWYQQALGQGPQFIFQYYREEENGRGNFPPRFSGLQFPNYSSELNVNALELDDSALYLCASSGGLQGGELFFGEGSRLTVL.

This clone showed up just a few times. V is TRBV19 and J is TRBJ2-1; D gene uncertain. V lost 3 bases and J lost 0, with 3 bases in between. CDR1 and CDR2 (germline): LNHDA, SQIVND (reference sequence). This CDR3 contains 13 residues. The CDR3: CASSMSSYNEQFF. The CDR3 bases are TGTGCCAGTAGTATGAGCTCCTACAATGAGCAGTTCTTC.

Notes on this clone: The same CDR3 is also encoded by other DNA sequences in this sample. The CDR3 DNA is TGTGCCAGCAGCCGCCGGACAGGGAGACGAACTGAAGCTTTCTTT. This encodes CASSRRTGRRTEAFF. The V call is TRBV14, the J call TRBJ1-1, with 8 bases fitting TRBD1. From germline, CDR1 is SGHDN and CDR2 FVKESK. This CDR3 is built from 15 residues. After removal of 4 bases from V and 5 bases from J, the junction contained 9 bases not matched to a gene.

The count of this clone is one. V gene TRBV5-5 combines with J gene TRBJ2-5, with unresolved D. Germline assignment: CDR1 SGHKS and CDR2 YYEKEE (reference sequence). This CDR3 comprises 17 residues. V lost 2 bases, J lost 2 bases, and 19 bases lay in between. The CDR3 spells CASSFRLVLERQETQYF. The DNA for the CDR3 is TGTGCCAGCAGCTTTCGTTTGGTGTTAGAGCGTCAAGAGACCCAGTACTTC.

In DNA, the CDR3 is TGCAGCGTTCTCGGACTAGCGGGATCCACCGGGGAGCTGTTTTTT. This translates into CSVLGLAGSTGELFF. The chain joins TRBV29-1 to TRBJ2-2; 12 nucleotides agree with TRBD2. Germline lookup yields CDR1 SQVTM and CDR2 ANQGSEA. V trimming: 5 bases; J trimming: 4 bases; junction bases outside the gene matches: 5. The CDR3 sequence is 15 residues long.

This clone was recorded a few times. V and J are TRBV5-6 and TRBJ2-3; TRBD2 matches 13 bases. The J segment lost 2 bases and the V segment lost 4 bases, leaving 4 bases of the junction unmatched. CDR1 is SGHDT, CDR2 YYEEEE, per germline. The CDR3 covers 16 residues. CDR3 in amino acids: CASSRTSGGNTDTQYF. For the CDR3, the DNA is TGTGCCAGCAGCCGGACTAGCGGGGGAAACACAGATACGCAGTATTTT.

The chain carries TRBV7-8 and TRBJ2-4; 7 bases agree with TRBD2. The CDR3 contains 20 residues. Germline assignment: CDR1 SGHVS and CDR2 FQNEAQ. Trimming at V came to 1 base and at J to 0 bases, leaving 15 bases not matched to a gene. CDR3 protein: CASSLGLAGSIPLAKNIQYF. CDR3 DNA: TGTGCCAGCAGCTTAGGACTAGCTGGCTCTATACCCCTAGCCAAAAACATTCAGTACTTC.

J is TRBJ2-3 and V is TRBV19; 7 bases line up with TRBD2. The CDR3 length is 15 residues. V shed 3 bases, J shed 2 bases, and the junction held 5 bases outside the gene matches. Germline V lookup: CDR1 LNHDA, CDR2 SQIVND (reference sequence). DNA of the CDR3: TGTGCCAGTAGTATTGGGCGGGAGTTCACAGATACGCAGTATTTT. Translating gives CASSIGREFTDTQYF.

This clone has a handful of counts. The CDR3 sequence is CASSFANREKLFF. The CDR3 region has the DNA TGCGCCAGCAGCTTCGCGAATAGAGAAAAACTGTTTTTT. V is TRBV5-1 and J is TRBJ1-4; D gene unclear. Trimming removed 2 bases from V and 8 bases from J, with 10 bases in between. Germline V gene sequence: CDR1 SGHRS, CDR2 YFSETQ. The CDR3 is 13 residues long.

This clone was seen repeatedly, ten times or more. This chain uses TRBV29-1 with TRBJ1-5; 10 nucleotides align to TRBD1. Germline V gene sequence: CDR1 SQVTM, CDR2 ANQGSEA. V lost 7 bases to trimming and J lost 3 bases; unmatched junction nucleotides: 6. This CDR3 comprises 14 residues. The CDR3: CSARDRGNNQPQHF. For the CDR3, the DNA is TGCAGCGCACGGGACAGGGGAAACAATCAGCCCCAGCATTTT.

This clone was seen a handful of times. The genes are TRBV18 and TRBJ1-1; 7 nucleotides match TRBD1. The germline V gene has CDR1 KGHSH and CDR2 LQKENI. This CDR3 comprises 15 residues. Unmatched junction bases numbered 6, after V lost 3 bases and J lost 2 bases. CDR3 DNA: TGTGCCAGCTCACCGACGGACAGGCCTAACACTGAAGCTTTCTTT. Its translation is CASSPTDRPNTEAFF.

There are a few counts of this clone. The CDR3 is CASSFRAQVYEQYF. In DNA form, the CDR3 reads TGTGCCAGCAGTTTCCGGGCACAGGTGTACGAGCAGTACTTC. This chain uses TRBV6-5 with TRBJ2-7, with TRBD1 as a possible D gene (5 bases). V lost 4 bases, J lost 4 bases, and 14 bases lay in between. The CDR3 has 14 residues. CDR1 and CDR2 (germline): MNHEY, SVGAGI.

V usage is TRBV5-1 and J usage is TRBJ2-1; D is possibly TRBD2 (5 bases). V lost 5 bases, J lost 1 base, and 13 bases lay in between. Germline loops: CDR1 SGHRS, CDR2 YFSETQ. The CDR3 has 15 residues. CDR3 DNA sequence: TGCGCCAGCAGTCGAAGCCGGGATTCCTACAATGAGCAGTTCTTC. The encoded protein is CASSRSRDSYNEQFF. Filled out from reference TRBV5-1 and TRBJ2-1, the complete variable domain reads KAGVTQTPRYLIKTRGQQVTLSCSPISGHRSVSWYQQTPGQGLQFLFEYFSETQRNKGNFPGRFSGRQFSNSRSEMNVSTLELGDSALYLCASSRSRDSYNEQFFGPGTRLTVL.

The V and J genes are TRBV5-6 and TRBJ1-2, with TRBD1 matching 7 bases. V dropped 0 bases and J dropped 1; count of bases not matched to a gene: 6. Germline CDR1 is SGHDT and CDR2 is YYEEEE. The CDR3 contains 16 residues. Here the CDR3 reads CASSLVGQPNNYGYTF. The CDR3 bases are TGTGCCAGCAGCTTGGTGGGACAGCCAAATAACTATGGCTACACCTTC.

This clone was counted only a few times. This rearrangement joins TRBV7-9 to TRBJ2-6, with 8 bases that match TRBD1. The CDR3 consists of 19 residues. Germline V gene sequence: CDR1 SEHNR, CDR2 FQNEAQ (reference sequence). V gave up 0 bases and J gave up 1 base; unmatched junction bases: 8. CDR3 amino acids: CASSLASQGAQSGANVLTF. The CDR3 DNA sequence: TGTGCCAGCAGCTTAGCGTCCCAGGGGGCCCAATCTGGGGCCAACGTCCTGACTTTC. Full variable domain (missing parts from reference TRBV7-9 and TRBJ2-6): DTGVSQNPRHKITKRGQNVTFRCDPISEHNRLYWYRQTLGQGPEFLTYFQNEAQLEKSRLLSDRFSAERPKGSFSTLEIQRTEQGDSAMYLCASSLASQGAQSGANVLTFGAGSRLTVL.

This clone was seen more than once but under ten times. The genes are TRBV6-1 and TRBJ2-3; D possibly corresponds to TRBD1 (6 bases). CDR1 is MNHNS and CDR2 is SASEGT in the germline V gene. Trimming removed 8 bases from V and 2 bases from J, with 11 bases in between. The CDR3 sequence is 13 residues long. The CDR3 region has the DNA TGTGCCAGCGGCCAGGGGTACACAGATACGCAGTATTTT. This sequence encodes CASGQGYTDTQYF.

The DNA for the CDR3 is TGTGCCAGCAGCTTAGTAACATTAAATCAGCCCCAGCATTTT. It is translated as CASSLVTLNQPQHF. This chain connects TRBV11-2 to TRBJ1-5; D call uncertain. V was pared by 1 base and J by 4 bases, with 8 bases between. Germline assignment: CDR1 SGHAT and CDR2 FQNNGV. This CDR3 region has 14 residues.

V gene TRBV19 combines with J gene TRBJ2-1; 9 nucleotides agree with TRBD2. This CDR3 region has 16 residues. CDR1 LNHDA and CDR2 SQIVND come from the germline V gene (reference sequence). With V trimmed by 5 bases and J by 6 bases, 11 bases remained unmatched. CDR3 residues: CASSFRSGRVGNEQFF. CDR3 coding DNA: TGTGCCAGTAGTTTCCGTAGCGGGAGAGTGGGCAATGAGCAGTTCTTC.

The V and J genes are TRBV6-1 and TRBJ2-1, with 10 nucleotides matching TRBD2. Germline CDR1 is MNHNS and CDR2 is SASEGT. The CDR3 is 15 amino acids. V lost 6 bases and J lost 5; bases outside the gene matches: 7. The CDR3 loop reads CASSLGLAEDNEQFF. The CDR3 nucleotides are TGTGCCAGCAGCCTCGGACTAGCGGAGGACAATGAGCAGTTCTTC.

A word on this clone: One junction end disagrees with the germline gene, perhaps due to a read error. The chain carries TRBV11-2 and TRBJ1-3, with D possibly being TRBD1 (6 bases). The CDR3 covers 17 residues. Germline V gene lookup returns CDR1 SGHAT and CDR2 FQNNGV. CDR3: CASSLWPGQSSRNTIYF. In nucleotides, the CDR3 is TGTGCCAGCAGCCTTTGGCCCGGACAGTCCTCTCGAAACACCATATATTTT. The full variable domain, its missing parts supplied by reference TRBV11-2 and TRBJ1-3, is EAGVAQSPRYKIIEKRQSVAFWCNPISGHATLYWYQQILGQGPKLLIQFQNNGVVDDSQLPKDRFSAERLKGVDSTLKIQPAKLEDSAVYLCASSLWPGQSSRNTIYFGEGSWLTVV.

The table lists this clone with a few counts. V and J are TRBV30 and TRBJ1-4; no clear D gene. CDR1 and CDR2 (germline): GTSNPN, SVGIG (reference sequence). The CDR3 has 15 residues. V was pared by 3 bases and J by 8 bases, with 19 bases between. The CDR3 loop is CAWSKGRAAGEKLFF. Written as DNA, the CDR3 is TGTGCCTGGAGCAAAGGGAGAGCCGCGGGGGAAAAACTGTTTTTT. The entire variable domain, with the rest obtained from reference TRBV30 and TRBJ1-4, is as follows: SQTIHQWPATLVQPVGSPLSLECTVEGTSNPNLYWYRQAAGRGLQLLFYSVGIGQISSEVPQNLSASRPQDRQFILSSKKLLLSDSGFYLCAWSKGRAAGEKLFFGSGTQLSVL.

The CDR3 sequence is CASSFKGVVSGANVLTF. In nucleotides, the CDR3 is TGCGCCAGCAGCTTCAAGGGGGTAGTGTCTGGGGCCAACGTCCTGACTTTC. This sequence joins TRBV5-1 and TRBJ2-6; tentative D call: TRBD1 (6 bases). Germline CDR1 reads SGHRS; CDR2 reads YFSETQ. This CDR3 is 17 amino acids long. The germline V and J ends were trimmed by 2 bases and 1 base, with 13 bases remaining between them.

This clone was found a few times. The CDR3 region is CASSPGLAGTDTQYF. The CDR3 nucleotides read TGCGCCAGCAGCCCGGGACTAGCGGGAACAGATACGCAGTATTTT. The chain recombines TRBV5-1 with TRBJ2-3; TRBD2 agrees at 13 bases. With 4 bases clipped from V and 3 bases from J, the junction kept 2 bases outside the gene matches. There are 15 residues in the CDR3. CDR1 and CDR2 from the germline V gene are SGHRS and YFSETQ. The full variable domain, its missing parts supplied by reference TRBV5-1 and TRBJ2-3, is KAGVTQTPRYLIKTRGQQVTLSCSPISGHRSVSWYQQTPGQGLQFLFEYFSETQRNKGNFPGRFSGRQFSNSRSEMNVSTLELGDSALYLCASSPGLAGTDTQYFGPGTRLTVL.

This clone showed up just once. The CDR3: CASSEAIRDRAYEQYF. Here the CDR3 DNA reads TGTGCCAGCAGTGAAGCGATCCGGGACAGGGCCTACGAGCAGTACTTC. The genes are TRBV6-1 and TRBJ2-7; 9 bases are a match to TRBD1. Germline CDR1 MNHNS, CDR2 SASEGT. The CDR3 contains 16 residues. V dropped 0 bases and J dropped 2; count of bases not matched to a gene: 5.

The genes are TRBV19 and TRBJ2-5; TRBD1 matches at 8 bases. The CDR3 covers 15 residues. Germline lookup yields CDR1 LNHDA and CDR2 SQIVND (reference sequence). J gave up 3 bases and V 9 bases, and 12 bases lay outside the gene matches. The CDR3 protein is CASRTTGAGEETQYF. The CDR3 coding sequence is TGTGCCAGCCGTACGACAGGGGCCGGGGAAGAGACCCAGTACTTC.

The chain joins TRBV6-5 to TRBJ1-2, with 7 nucleotides matching TRBD1. The CDR3 totals 13 residues. Trimming at V came to 7 bases and at J to 5 bases, leaving 7 bases not matched to a gene. Germline V CDR1 and CDR2: MNHEY, SVGAGI. The CDR3 coding sequence is TGTGCCAGCAAACTGACAGGGCCTTATGGCTACACCTTC. Its translation is CASKLTGPYGYTF.

The J gene is TRBJ1-1, the V gene TRBV11-3; D may be TRBD1 (6 bases). V was cut by 5 bases and J by 2 bases, with 12 bases left in between. The CDR3 totals 14 residues. Germline V gene lookup returns CDR1 SGHNT and CDR2 YENEEA. The CDR3 coding sequence is TGTGCCAGCAGCCCTCGGGGGGGCAACACTGAAGCTTTCTTT. Its translation: CASSPRGGNTEAFF.